This is a list of T cell receptor beta chains from one sample in a study of blood T cell repertoires in COVID-19. The repertoire was sequenced with immunoSEQ multiplex PCR; TCRdb's copy has only in-frame clones and lacks some. The table has about 190,000 clones, about 81% seen once. Sequenced material: peripheral blood. The source is a woman older than 75 with COVID-19, enrolled during active disease. Each CDR3 is given with its conserved first and last residue. A D gene is named only where the DNA matches it firmly. The listing skips clone size in some rows; elsewhere it reads once, few, many or a size class.

>TRBJ2-7|.|once|TRBV7-2
TGTGCCAGCAGCTTAGCCCGGGACAACTACGAGCAGTACTTC
CASSLARDNYEQYF
>TRBJ2-3|TRBD1|.|TRBV5-5
TGTGCCAGCAGCTTAGGGACAGCACGCACAGATACGCAGTATTTT
CASSLGTARTDTQYF
>TRBJ2-2|TRBD2|.|TRBV5-1
TGCGCCAGCAGCACGGGACTAGCGGGGGGGCCAGAGACCGGGGAGCTGTTTTTT
CASSTGLAGGPETGELFF
>TRBJ1-5|.|.|TRBV12-3/TRBV12-4
TGTGCCAGCACGCAAGCGGGCAATCAGCCCCAGCATTTT
CASTQAGNQPQHF
>TRBJ2-2|TRBD1|.|TRBV7-8
TGTGCCAGCAGCGGAGACAGGGGCGGTACCGGGGAGCTGTTTTTT
CASSGDRGGTGELFF
>TRBJ1-3|.|.|TRBV7-2
TGTGCCAGCAGCTTAGGAGGGGGTTCGTCTGGAAACACCATATATTTT
CASSLGGGSSGNTIYF
>TRBJ1-2|.|once|TRBV29-1
TGCAGCGCCACAACAGGGTCCTATGGCTACACCTTC
CSATTGSYGYTF
>TRBJ2-1|TRBD2|.|TRBV18
TGTGCCAGCTCACCAGGAATAGCGGGCAACAATGAGCAGTTCTTC
CASSPGIAGNNEQFF
>TRBJ1-2|TRBD1|.|TRBV6-4
TGTGCCAGCAGCCCCGACAGGGGAGCTGGCTACACCTTC
CASSPDRGAGYTF
>TRBJ1-5|TRBD1|.|TRBV6-5
TGTGCCAGCGTGGGGACAGGGGGAAAGCAGCCCCAGCATTTT
CASVGTGGKQPQHF
>TRBJ1-2|.|few|TRBV28
TGTGCCAGCAGTTTAAAAGCTATATCAGGGCGCTACACCTTC
CASSLKAISGRYTF
>TRBJ2-7|.|.|TRBV4-3
TGCGCCAGCAGCCAGGGCATATCTAGCTATATTAACTACGAGCAGTACTTC
CASSQGISSYINYEQYF
>TRBJ2-1|.|.|TRBV7-9
TGTGCCAGCAGCCTCTGGGGCGTAAGCAGGAATGAGCAGTTCTTC
CASSLWGVSRNEQFF
>TRBJ2-3|.|.|TRBV11-1
TGTGCCAGCAGCTTAGCAGGAGCAGATACGCAGTATTTT
CASSLAGADTQYF
>TRBJ2-1|.|.|TRBV5-1
TGCGCCAGCAGCTTGGACTTCTCGGGTGAGCAGTTCTTC
CASSLDFSGEQFF
>TRBJ2-7|TRBD1|.|TRBV18
TGTGCCAGCTCACCGACAGGGGCTAACGAGCAGTACTTC
CASSPTGANEQYF
>TRBJ2-7|TRBD2|.|TRBV10-3
TGTGCCATCACGGGCGGGAGGGCCGAGGGCGACGAGCAGTACTTC
CAITGGRAEGDEQYF
>TRBJ1-4|.|.|TRBV9
TGTGCCAGCAGCGTAGGTCGAGAAGCTAATGAAAAACTGTTTTTT
CASSVGREANEKLFF
>TRBJ1-3|.|.|TRBV27
TGTGCCAGCAGTCCCGGACAGAGCTCTGGAAACACCATATATTTT
CASSPGQSSGNTIYF
>TRBJ2-5|TRBD2|.|TRBV4-2
TGTGCCAGCAGCCAAGATAGTGGGTGGGCTAGCGGGAGGGGAGAGACCCAGTACTTC
CASSQDSGWASGRGETQYF
>TRBJ2-3|TRBD1|.|TRBV11-2
TGTGCCAGCAGCTTGGGGACAGGGTTTGGTTTAGATACGCAGTATTTT
CASSLGTGFGLDTQYF
>TRBJ1-1|TRBD1|.|TRBV5-6
TGTGCCAGCAGCTTGATAGGGACAGGGGGCGGTTGGAACACTGAAGCTTTCTTT
CASSLIGTGGGWNTEAFF
>TRBJ2-1|.|.|TRBV28
TGTGCCAGCAGTTTATGGGGCTCAGGGATCGTGAGTGAGCAGTTCTTC
CASSLWGSGIVSEQFF
>TRBJ2-5|TRBD2|.|TRBV5-6
TGTGCCAGCAGCTCGCGGGGGGCCGGGAGAGAGACCCAGTACTTC
CASSSRGAGRETQYF